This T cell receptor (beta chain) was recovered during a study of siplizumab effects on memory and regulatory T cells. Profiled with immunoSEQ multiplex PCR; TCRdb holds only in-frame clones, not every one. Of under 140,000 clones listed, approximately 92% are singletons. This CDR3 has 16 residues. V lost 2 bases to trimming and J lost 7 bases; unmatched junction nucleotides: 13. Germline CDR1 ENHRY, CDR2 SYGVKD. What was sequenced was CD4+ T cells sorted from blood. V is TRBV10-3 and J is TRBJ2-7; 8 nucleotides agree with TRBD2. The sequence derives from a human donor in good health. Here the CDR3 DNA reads TGTGCCATCAGTGAGAGCGGGCTAGCGGGTATATGGGAGCAGTACTTC. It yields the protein CAISESGLAGIWEQYF.